These 9 T cell receptor beta chains came from one sample sequenced in a study of identical twins. TCRdb independently ran MiXCR on the 5' RACE reads; one entry per CDR3 protein. The repertoire holds hundreds of thousands of distinct CDR3 sequences, with 20% to 25% as singletons. These records were also assigned to another study, of yellow fever vaccine responses in identical twins.

What was sequenced was CD4+ T cells sorted from blood. The receptors originated from a woman aged 18-29 years in good health.

This clonotype was detected only a few times. This sequence joins TRBV6-1 and TRBJ2-7, with D tentatively TRBD2 (6 bases). Trimming removed 6 bases at V and 0 bases at J, with 15 bases between. The CDR3 has 15 residues. Germline V lookup: CDR1 MNHNS, CDR2 SASEGT. CDR3 region: CASRGSGLASYEQYF. CDR3 DNA: TGTGCCAGCAGGGGATCGGGACTCGCCTCCTACGAGCAGTACTTC.

This clonotype was seen only a few times. V usage is TRBV10-3 and J usage is TRBJ2-7; 8 bases match TRBD2. CDR3 length: 18 residues. J lost 4 bases, V lost 5 bases, and 19 bases had no gene match. Per germline, CDR1 ENHRY and CDR2 SYGVKD. The CDR3: CAISTGGPGGRTEYEQYF. DNA of the CDR3: TGTGCCATCAGTACGGGGGGACCGGGCGGGAGGACGGAATACGAGCAGTACTTC.

V is TRBV20-1 and J is TRBJ2-1; the match to TRBD1 covers 7 bases. Looked up from germline, CDR1 is DFQATT and CDR2 is SNEGSKA (reference sequence). This CDR3 spans 14 amino acids. J gave up 7 bases and V 3 bases, and 9 bases lay outside the gene matches. CDR3 residues: CSASTYRGLNEQFF. CDR3 nucleotide sequence: TGCAGTGCTAGCACATACAGGGGTTTGAATGAGCAGTTCTTC.

The rearrangement uses TRBV6-6 and TRBJ2-2; no definite D call. Germline V lookup: CDR1 MNHNY, CDR2 SVGAGI (reference sequence). V lost 1 base to trimming and J lost 4 bases, with 4 bases between them. CDR3 length: 13 amino acids. CDR3 in DNA: TGTGCCAGCAGTTACTATCTCACCGGGGAGCTGTTTTTT. Its translation is CASSYYLTGELFF.

The chain has TRBV4-2 and TRBJ1-1; D is uncertain. Between the trimmed V and J ends, which lost 1 base and 0 bases, there was a span of 12 bases. Germline assignment: CDR1 LGHNA and CDR2 YNFKEQ. The CDR3 length is 16 residues. The CDR3 here is CASSQANTAMNTEAFF. The CDR3 DNA follows: TGTGCCAGCAGCCAAGCTAATACAGCCATGAACACTGAAGCTTTCTTT.

The V gene is TRBV11-3, the J gene TRBJ2-1, with a possible D match to TRBD2 (5 bases). CDR1 is SGHNT, CDR2 YENEEA, per germline. The V end lost 5 bases, the J end lost 1 base, and 18 bases lay between the germline ends. The CDR3 is 17 amino acids. The DNA of the CDR3 is TGTGCCAGCAGCCTACAACGGAGGCGACCTTCCTACAATGAGCAGTTCTTC. It translates to CASSLQRRRPSYNEQFF.

This rearrangement joins TRBV10-1 to TRBJ2-2; 7 nucleotides align to TRBD2. Germline V lookup: CDR1 WNHNN, CDR2 SYGVQD (reference sequence). Trimming at V came to 5 bases and at J to 7 bases, leaving 10 bases not matched to a gene. This CDR3 is 15 amino acids long. CDR3 region: CASSKRLAQNGELFF. In DNA, the CDR3 is TGCGCCAGCAGTAAACGACTAGCCCAGAACGGGGAGCTGTTTTTT.

For the CDR3, the DNA is TGCGCCAGCAGCCAGGGGACAGGGGAGGTCCCGGGGCCCCAGCATTTT. This sequence encodes CASSQGTGEVPGPQHF. This sequence joins TRBV4-1 and TRBJ1-5; TRBD1 agrees at 10 bases. Trimming took 3 bases from V and 9 from J; bases not matched to a gene: 11. CDR3 length: 16 amino acids. Germline CDR1 and CDR2: MGHRA and YSYEKL.

The chain recombines TRBV12-3 or TRBV12-4 with TRBJ2-1; D is unresolved. The CDR3 is made up of 14 amino acids. The V end lost 0 bases, the J end lost 8 bases, and 11 bases lay between the germline ends. The DNA of the CDR3 is TGTGCCAGCAGTTTAGCCCCCCCCGTTTATGAGCAGTTCTTC. This translates into CASSLAPPVYEQFF.